These 18 T cell receptor beta chains came from one sample sequenced in a study of cytomegalovirus exposure and HLA in healthy donors. In the PCR, 60 Vbeta and 13 Jbeta primers were used. This table comes from immunoSEQ multiplex PCR, and its TCRdb copy is limited to in-frame clones, with some not included. The table includes over 100,000 clones, about 83% detected once. The sequenced sample was PBMCs. These receptors were taken from a female donor in good health and CMV-seronegative.

This chain links TRBV27 with TRBJ1-1, with 8 bases matching TRBD1. Germline V gene data show CDR1 as MNHEY and CDR2 as SMNVEV (reference sequence). The CDR3 runs 18 residues. V dropped 5 bases and J dropped 3; count of bases not matched to a gene: 17. The CDR3 nucleotides read TGTGCCAGCAGTACTCGGACAGGGCAGGGTCGGGTGGACACTGAAGCTTTCTTT. Residues: CASSTRTGQGRVDTEAFF.

The chain combines TRBV27 with TRBJ1-2; 9 bases are a match to TRBD1. CDR3 size: 16 residues. Trimming removed 2 bases from V and 4 bases from J; junction bases left unmatched: 8. The germline V gene has CDR1 MNHEY and CDR2 SMNVEV (reference sequence). The chain's CDR3 is CASSLVGTGPFYGYTF. The CDR3 DNA is TGTGCCAGCAGTTTAGTCGGGACAGGGCCATTCTATGGCTACACCTTC.

The chain carries TRBV7-2 and TRBJ2-2; D may be TRBD2 (5 bases). From germline, CDR1 is SGHTA and CDR2 FQGNSA. The CDR3 extends over 15 amino acids. V was trimmed by 5 bases and J by 4 bases, leaving 14 bases between them. The CDR3 spells CASSPLARSTGELFF. In nucleotides, the CDR3 is TGTGCCAGCAGCCCCCTAGCTCGTAGCACCGGGGAGCTGTTTTTT.

This chain connects TRBV9 to TRBJ2-3, with D uncertain. Trimming took off 8 bases at V and 0 bases at J, with 13 bases between the two ends. CDR1 SGDLS and CDR2 YYNGEE come from the germline V gene. This CDR3 spans 14 amino acids. The CDR3 sequence is CASKPGSSTDTQYF. The CDR3 DNA sequence: TGTGCCAGTAAGCCGGGTTCTAGCACAGATACGCAGTATTTT.

This chain connects TRBV5-1 to TRBJ1-1; D remains ambiguous. Germline CDR1 is SGHRS and CDR2 is YFSETQ. Trimming took 0 bases from V and 2 from J, leaving 8 bases between them. CDR3 length: 14 amino acids. The CDR3, as DNA: TGCGCCAGCAGCTTGGAATACAGTAACACTGAAGCTTTCTTT. Translating gives CASSLEYSNTEAFF.

Only one count was recorded for this clone. The chain employs TRBV2 and TRBJ2-7; D is perhaps TRBD2 (5 bases). Between the trimmed V and J ends, which lost 5 bases and 0 bases, there was a span of 14 bases. The CDR3 has 15 residues. From germline, CDR1 is SNHLY and CDR2 FYNNEI. The CDR3 sequence: CASSYFTGISYEQYF. As DNA, the CDR3 is TGTGCCAGCAGTTATTTTACCGGGATCTCCTACGAGCAGTACTTC. The whole variable domain, remainder taken from reference TRBV2 and TRBJ2-7, is EPEVTQTPSHQVTQMGQEVILRCVPISNHLYFYWYRQILGQKVEFLVSFYNNEISEKSEIFDDQFSVERPDGSNFTLKIRSTKLEDSAMYFCASSYFTGISYEQYFGPGTRLTVT.

The count of this clone is one. J is TRBJ2-7 and V is TRBV2, with 9 bases fitting TRBD1. Germline loops: CDR1 SNHLY, CDR2 FYNNEI. Unmatched junction bases numbered 5, after V lost 2 bases and J lost 9 bases. The CDR3 loop spans 13 amino acids. The CDR3 region is CASSETDRGWQYF. CDR3 sequence (DNA): TGTGCCAGCAGTGAAACGGACAGGGGTTGGCAGTACTTC.

The chain is built from TRBV14 and TRBJ1-6; D gene ambiguous. Deletions cut 3 bases from V and 6 bases from J, with 15 bases between. The CDR3 spans 16 residues. The germline V gene encodes CDR1 SGHDN and CDR2 FVKESK. The DNA of the CDR3 is TGTGCCAGCAGCCAGGTCCCAGCGGGCTTTAATTCACCCCTCCACTTT. Translating gives CASSQVPAGFNSPLHF.

The chain combines TRBV2 with TRBJ2-3; TRBD2 might be the D (7 bases). V was shortened by 7 bases and J by 2 bases, with 13 bases between the two germline ends. This CDR3 has 14 residues. Germline V gives CDR1 SNHLY, CDR2 FYNNEI. The CDR3 nucleotides read TGTGCCAGCACCTGGGCGGGGGCCACAGATACGCAGTATTTT. Its translation is CASTWAGATDTQYF.

The chain couples TRBV5-1 to TRBJ2-2; D unclear. This CDR3 comprises 14 residues. Germline CDR1 reads SGHRS; CDR2 reads YFSETQ. V was pared by 1 base and J by 4 bases, with 8 bases between. The CDR3 nucleotides are TGCGCCAGCAGCTTGTCCAGGTCCACCGGGGAGCTGTTTTTT. This sequence encodes CASSLSRSTGELFF. The full variable domain, its missing parts supplied by reference TRBV5-1 and TRBJ2-2, is KAGVTQTPRYLIKTRGQQVTLSCSPISGHRSVSWYQQTPGQGLQFLFEYFSETQRNKGNFPGRFSGRQFSNSRSEMNVSTLELGDSALYLCASSLSRSTGELFFGEGSRLTVL.

The rearrangement joins TRBV7-2 to TRBJ2-7; 8 bases are a match to TRBD2. There are 15 residues in the CDR3. V dropped 5 bases and J dropped 0; count of bases not matched to a gene: 6. Germline loops: CDR1 SGHTA, CDR2 FQGNSA. For the CDR3, the DNA is TGTGCCAGCAGCCGCGAGCGGGGGAGCTCCTACGAGCAGTACTTC. It yields the protein CASSRERGSSYEQYF.

The V gene is TRBV15, the J gene TRBJ1-5; D is ambiguous. The germline CDR1 and CDR2 sequences are LNHNV and YYDKDF (reference sequence). The CDR3 contains 15 residues. Deletions cut 0 bases from V and 5 bases from J, with 11 bases between. The CDR3 region has the DNA TGTGCCACCAGCAGAGATGAGACACCATATCAGCCCCAGCATTTT. Protein: CATSRDETPYQPQHF.

The CDR3 sequence: CASSLYGRGLDEQFF. In DNA, the CDR3 is TGTGCCAGCAGTTTATACGGCAGGGGGCTTGATGAGCAGTTCTTC. The V gene is TRBV27, the J gene TRBJ2-1; 8 positions agree with TRBD1. J gave up 8 bases and V 1 base, and 7 bases lay outside the gene matches. CDR3 length: 15 residues. The germline CDR1 and CDR2 sequences are MNHEY and SMNVEV (reference sequence).

The rearrangement joins TRBV6-6 to TRBJ1-2; D remains ambiguous. The CDR3 sequence is 13 residues long. Trimming cost V 2 bases and J 2 bases, with 6 bases left between them. The V gene's germline CDR1 is MNHNY and CDR2 SVGAGI (reference sequence). CDR3 residues: CASSYLENYGYTF. In DNA, the CDR3 is TGTGCCAGCAGTTACCTGGAGAACTATGGCTACACCTTC.

In DNA, the CDR3 is TGTGCCAGCAGTTACGGGACAGAAGATTCACCCCTCCACTTT. As protein: CASSYGTEDSPLHF. The gene calls are TRBV6-6 and TRBJ1-6; TRBD1 aligns across 7 bases. The CDR3 consists of 14 residues. The V segment lost 2 bases and the J segment 8 bases; nucleotides outside the gene matches: 3. Germline loops: CDR1 MNHNY, CDR2 SVGAGI (reference sequence).

This clone was counted between two and nine times. CDR3 sequence (DNA): TGTGCCAGTAGTGGAAGTTTGATAGGGGATTATGGCTACACCTTC. This codes for CASSGSLIGDYGYTF. V gene TRBV19 combines with J gene TRBJ1-2; weak D call: TRBD1 (5 bases). The germline gives CDR1 LNHDA, CDR2 SQIVND (reference sequence). V was shortened by 5 bases and J by 5 bases, with 18 bases between the two germline ends. The CDR3 covers 15 residues.

The V gene is TRBV5-4, the J gene TRBJ2-3, with a tentative D call TRBD1 (5 bases). Trimming left V 0 bases short and J 2 bases short, with 13 bases between. CDR3 length: 16 amino acids. CDR1 and CDR2 (germline): SGHNT, YYREEE (reference sequence). The CDR3 DNA reads TGTGCCAGCAGCTTGGAGGCCAGGGTGGACACAGATACGCAGTATTTT. The encoded protein is CASSLEARVDTDTQYF.

There are a few counts of this clone. The CDR3 nucleotides read TGCGCCAGCAGCCAGCTTTTACAGTACGAGCAGTACTTC. Its protein product is CASSQLLQYEQYF. The rearrangement joins TRBV4-1 to TRBJ2-7; D call uncertain. V dropped 3 bases and J dropped 4 bases, with 10 bases sitting between them. The CDR3 has 13 residues. Per the germline V gene, CDR1 is MGHRA and CDR2 is YSYEKL.